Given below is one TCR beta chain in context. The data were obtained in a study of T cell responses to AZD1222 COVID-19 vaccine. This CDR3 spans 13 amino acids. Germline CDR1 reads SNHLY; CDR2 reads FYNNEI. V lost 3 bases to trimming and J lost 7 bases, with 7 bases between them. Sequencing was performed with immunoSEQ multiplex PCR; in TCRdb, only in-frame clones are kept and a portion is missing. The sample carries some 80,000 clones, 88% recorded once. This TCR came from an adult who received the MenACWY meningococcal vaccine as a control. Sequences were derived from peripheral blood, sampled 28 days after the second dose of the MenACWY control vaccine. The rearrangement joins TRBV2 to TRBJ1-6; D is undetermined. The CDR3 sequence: CASSEQANSPLHF. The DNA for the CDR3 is TGTGCCAGCAGTGAGCAGGCAAATTCACCCCTCCACTTT.